This passage covers 21 T cell receptor beta chains from one sample sequenced in a study of cytomegalovirus exposure and HLA in healthy donors. The primer mix had 60 Vbeta and 13 Jbeta primers. The repertoire was sequenced with immunoSEQ multiplex PCR; TCRdb's copy has only in-frame clones and lacks some. The data contain under 110,000 clones, roughly 74% of them singletons. Sequencing input: PBMCs. Receptors originate from a man in his forties in good health and CMV-seronegative.

This clone was picked up a small number of times. J is TRBJ1-3 and V is TRBV6-1; the D is unclear. Germline V gene lookup returns CDR1 MNHNS and CDR2 SASEGT. The CDR3 loop spans 15 amino acids. V gave up 1 base and J gave up 0 bases, with 7 bases separating them. CDR3 sequence: CASSEVAYSGNTIYF. CDR3 bases: TGTGCCAGCAGTGAAGTAGCGTACTCTGGAAACACCATATATTTT.

This rearrangement joins TRBV7-8 to TRBJ2-7, with a tentative D call TRBD2 (6 bases). Trimming removed 3 bases from V and 4 bases from J, with 10 bases in between. Germline V CDR1 and CDR2: SGHVS, FQNEAQ. This CDR3 is 13 amino acids long. Here the CDR3 DNA reads TGTGCCAGCAGCTTTGGAGGGGTTTACGAGCAGTACTTC. Translated, it gives CASSFGGVYEQYF.

The chain has TRBV6-4 and TRBJ1-1; D is uncertain. This CDR3 has 14 residues. Germline V gives CDR1 MRHNA, CDR2 SNTAGT. V lost 0 bases to trimming and J lost 1 base, with 6 bases between them. The DNA of the CDR3 is TGTGCCAGCAGTGACTCGAGAGGGAACACTGAAGCTTTCTTT. Its protein is CASSDSRGNTEAFF.

The rearrangement uses TRBV19 and TRBJ1-4, with 9 bases aligning to TRBD1. The germline V gene has CDR1 LNHDA and CDR2 SQIVND (reference sequence). This CDR3 comprises 18 residues. V trimming: 6 bases; J trimming: 0 bases; junction bases outside the gene matches: 11. The CDR3 DNA reads as TGTGCCAGTAGGAACCCGAGGGGACAGGGCGCAACTAATGAAAAACTGTTTTTT. This translates into CASRNPRGQGATNEKLFF.

The chain carries TRBV18 and TRBJ1-3; no firm D call. The CDR3 has 14 amino acids. Germline CDR1 KGHSH, CDR2 LQKENI. V lost 2 bases and J lost 4, with 9 bases in between. CDR3 DNA: TGTGCCAGCTCACCAGCCCCGGAGGGAAACACCATATATTTT. Protein sequence: CASSPAPEGNTIYF.

The CDR3 here is CASSVSGTGDLMNTEAFF. The DNA of the CDR3 is TGTGCCAGCAGCGTCTCCGGGACAGGGGACCTCATGAACACTGAAGCTTTCTTT. This chain uses TRBV9 with TRBJ1-1, with 10 nucleotides matching TRBD1. The CDR3 totals 18 residues. J gave up 0 bases and V 2 bases, and 10 bases lay outside the gene matches. Germline CDR1 reads SGDLS; CDR2 reads YYNGEE.

The chain is built from TRBV10-3 and TRBJ1-4; D is unresolved. The V gene lost 10 bases and the J gene lost 8 bases, with 11 bases spanning the gap. The CDR3 has 11 residues. Germline V CDR1 and CDR2: ENHRY, SYGVKD. Written as DNA, the CDR3 is TGTGCCACCCAGCGTGGCGAAAAACTGTTTTTT. Translating it yields CATQRGEKLFF.

V is TRBV2 and J is TRBJ2-3; D gene unclear. This CDR3 comprises 11 residues. CDR1 is SNHLY, CDR2 FYNNEI, per germline. V lost 7 bases and J 6 bases, leaving 8 bases between the germline ends. Here the CDR3 DNA reads TGTGCCAGCACACTTTCGGATACGCAGTATTTT. Amino acid sequence: CASTLSDTQYF. Combining the CDR3 with reference TRBV2 and TRBJ2-3 gives the whole variable domain EPEVTQTPSHQVTQMGQEVILRCVPISNHLYFYWYRQILGQKVEFLVSFYNNEISEKSEIFDDQFSVERPDGSNFTLKIRSTKLEDSAMYFCASTLSDTQYFGPGTRLTVL.

This clone was detected only a few times. CDR3 nucleotides: TGCGCCAGCAGGACTATGGCAGGGGCTACCTACGAGCAGTACTTC. Translating gives CASRTMAGATYEQYF. This chain uses TRBV5-1 with TRBJ2-7; weak D call: TRBD1 (6 bases). Trimming took 5 bases from V and 2 from J, leaving 17 bases between them. The CDR3 is made up of 15 amino acids. Germline-derived CDR1 and CDR2 are SGHRS and YFSETQ. Filled out from reference TRBV5-1 and TRBJ2-7, the complete variable domain reads KAGVTQTPRYLIKTRGQQVTLSCSPISGHRSVSWYQQTPGQGLQFLFEYFSETQRNKGNFPGRFSGRQFSNSRSEMNVSTLELGDSALYLCASRTMAGATYEQYFGPGTRLTVT.

This clone was counted once. The chain couples TRBV2 to TRBJ1-6; D gene uncertain. The CDR3 covers 10 residues. V was cut by 6 bases and J by 16 bases, with 10 bases left in between. From germline, CDR1 is SNHLY and CDR2 FYNNEI. The DNA for the CDR3 is TGTGCCAGCAGGGGCCCCTGGCTCCACTTT. This codes for CASRGPWLHF.

The V and J genes are TRBV27 and TRBJ2-1; D unclear. Trimming left V 3 bases short and J 7 bases short, with 10 bases between. There are 13 residues in the CDR3. Germline loops: CDR1 MNHEY, CDR2 SMNVEV (reference sequence). CDR3 region: CASSFSVRNEQFF. CDR3 nucleotides: TGTGCCAGCAGTTTCAGCGTAAGGAATGAGCAGTTCTTC.

The gene calls are TRBV5-1 and TRBJ1-2, with TRBD1 matching 7 bases. V lost 9 bases and J lost 8; bases outside the gene matches: 13. The CDR3 sequence is 13 residues long. Germline CDR1 SGHRS, CDR2 YFSETQ. The CDR3 sequence: CATTEGANGGYTF. CDR3 coding DNA: TGCGCCACCACGGAGGGGGCTAATGGGGGCTACACCTTC.

The CDR3 loop is CASSGGQGNQPQHF. The DNA for the CDR3 is TGTGCCAGCAGCGGCGGACAGGGGAATCAGCCCCAGCATTTT. The gene calls are TRBV9 and TRBJ1-5, with 9 positions matching TRBD1. V was pared by 3 bases and J by 4 bases, with 2 bases of the junction left unmatched. CDR3 length equals 14 residues. The germline V gene has CDR1 SGDLS and CDR2 YYNGEE. Variable domain in full (rest from reference TRBV9 and TRBJ1-5): DSGVTQTPKHLITATGQRVTLRCSPRSGDLSVYWYQQSLDQGLQFLIQYYNGEERAKGNILERFSAQQFPDLHSELNLSSLELGDSALYFCASSGGQGNQPQHFGDGTRLSIL.

Only a few counts were recorded for this clone. This chain joins TRBV2 and TRBJ2-3, with TRBD1 matching over 7 bases. J lost 2 bases, V lost 6 bases, and 5 bases had no gene match. Germline loops: CDR1 SNHLY, CDR2 FYNNEI. This CDR3 is built from 14 residues. CDR3 amino acids: CASRAGTVTDTQYF. In DNA, the CDR3 is TGTGCCAGCAGGGCCGGGACAGTCACAGATACGCAGTATTTT.

As to this clone: The junction departs from the called germline gene at one end, perhaps through a read error. CDR3 protein: CASAMTSSDEQYF. CDR3 coding DNA: TGCGCCAGCGCGATGACTAGCTCCGACGAGCAGTACTTC. V is TRBV5-1 and J is TRBJ2-7, with 7 bases aligning to TRBD2. The CDR3 runs to 13 residues. CDR1 and CDR2 from the germline V gene are SGHRS and YFSETQ.

J is TRBJ2-3 and V is TRBV5-1, with TRBD2 identical over 10 bases. The CDR3 has 14 amino acids. The V gene end was trimmed by 6 bases and the J gene end by 4 bases; junction bases not matched to a gene: 5. Per germline, CDR1 SGHRS and CDR2 YFSETQ. The CDR3: CASKSGGASDTQYF. The DNA of the CDR3 is TGCGCCAGCAAAAGCGGGGGGGCGTCAGATACGCAGTATTTT.

The J gene is TRBJ2-1, the V gene TRBV2; 7 bases match TRBD2. Germline V gene lookup returns CDR1 SNHLY and CDR2 FYNNEI. With 7 bases clipped from V and 4 bases from J, the junction kept 10 bases outside the gene matches. The CDR3 sequence is 15 residues long. The CDR3 loop reads CASKAGSGEYNEQFF. Written as DNA, the CDR3 is TGTGCCAGCAAGGCGGGCAGCGGGGAGTACAATGAGCAGTTCTTC.

The chain joins TRBV7-9 to TRBJ2-2; D gene uncertain. The CDR3 length is 15 residues. The germline V gene encodes CDR1 SEHNR and CDR2 FQNEAQ (reference sequence). The germline V and J ends were trimmed by 5 bases and 1 base, with 11 bases remaining between them. The CDR3 spells CASSDRRQNTGELFF. In DNA, the CDR3 is TGTGCCAGCAGCGATCGACGACAGAACACCGGGGAGCTGTTTTTT.

V is TRBV4-1 and J is TRBJ1-3; D gene uncertain. The CDR3 is made up of 13 amino acids. CDR1 and CDR2 (germline): MGHRA, YSYEKL. The V and J ends lost 0 bases and 6 bases respectively, with 6 bases between them. The CDR3 bases are TGCGCCAGCAGCCAAGATCAGGAAAACACCATATATTTT. Translating gives CASSQDQENTIYF.

The J gene is TRBJ1-3, the V gene TRBV11-2, with D maybe TRBD1 (5 bases). This CDR3 spans 14 amino acids. The ends were cut back, 0 bases at V and 9 bases at J, with 12 bases in the middle. Germline V gene sequence: CDR1 SGHAT, CDR2 FQNNGV. The CDR3 DNA sequence: TGTGCCAGCAGCTTAGACGGGAGGGACGGCACCATATATTTT. Translated, it gives CASSLDGRDGTIYF.

The chain links TRBV5-6 to TRBJ2-2; 13 bases fit TRBD2. Germline loops: CDR1 SGHDT, CDR2 YYEEEE. Losses at the gene ends were 2 bases for V and 6 bases for J; bases not matched to a gene: 1. The CDR3 runs to 15 residues. This CDR3 is CASSLLAGGPGELFF. CDR3 DNA: TGTGCCAGCAGCTTACTAGCGGGGGGGCCCGGGGAGCTGTTTTTT. The full variable domain, in which reference TRBV5-6 and TRBJ2-2 provide the parts outside the CDR3, is DAGVTQSPTHLIKTRGQQVTLRCSPKSGHDTVSWYQQALGQGPQFIFQYYEEEERQRGNFPDRFSGHQFPNYSSELNVNALLLGDSALYLCASSLLAGGPGELFFGEGSRLTVL.